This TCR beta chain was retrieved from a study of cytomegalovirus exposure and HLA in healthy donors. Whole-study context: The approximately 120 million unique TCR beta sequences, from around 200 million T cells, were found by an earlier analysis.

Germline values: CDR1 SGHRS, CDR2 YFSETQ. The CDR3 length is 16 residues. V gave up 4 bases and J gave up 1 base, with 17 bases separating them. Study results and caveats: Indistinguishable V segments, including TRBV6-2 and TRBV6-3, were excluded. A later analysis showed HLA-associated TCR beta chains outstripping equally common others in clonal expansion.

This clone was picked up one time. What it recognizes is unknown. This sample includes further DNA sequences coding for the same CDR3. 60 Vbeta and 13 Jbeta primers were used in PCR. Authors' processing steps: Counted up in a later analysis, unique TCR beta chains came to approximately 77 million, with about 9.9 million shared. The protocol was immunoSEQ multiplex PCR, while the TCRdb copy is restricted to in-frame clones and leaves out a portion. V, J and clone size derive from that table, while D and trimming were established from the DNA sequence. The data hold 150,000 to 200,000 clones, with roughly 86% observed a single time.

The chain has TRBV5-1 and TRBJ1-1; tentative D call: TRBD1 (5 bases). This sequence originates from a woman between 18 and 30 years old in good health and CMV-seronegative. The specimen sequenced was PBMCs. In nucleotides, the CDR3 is TGCGCCAGCAGCCCGGAACGGGGGAGGGGGAACACTGAAGCTTTCTTT. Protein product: CASSPERGRGNTEAFF.